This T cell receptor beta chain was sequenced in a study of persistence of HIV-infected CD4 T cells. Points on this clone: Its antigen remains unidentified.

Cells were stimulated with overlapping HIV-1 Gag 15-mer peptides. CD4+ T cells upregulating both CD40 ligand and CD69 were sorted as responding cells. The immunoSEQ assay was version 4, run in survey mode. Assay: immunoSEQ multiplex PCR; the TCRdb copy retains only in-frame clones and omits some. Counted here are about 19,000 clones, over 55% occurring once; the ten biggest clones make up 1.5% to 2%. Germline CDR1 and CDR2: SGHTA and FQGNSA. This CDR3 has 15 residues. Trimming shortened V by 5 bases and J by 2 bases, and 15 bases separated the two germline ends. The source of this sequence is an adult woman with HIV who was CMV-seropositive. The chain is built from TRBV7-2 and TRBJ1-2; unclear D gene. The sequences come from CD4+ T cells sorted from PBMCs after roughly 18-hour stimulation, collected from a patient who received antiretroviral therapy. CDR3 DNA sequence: TGTGCCAGCAGCCACCTCGCGAGCGCAAACTATGGCTACACCTTC. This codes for CASSHLASANYGYTF. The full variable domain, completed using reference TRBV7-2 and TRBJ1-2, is GAGVSQSPSNKVTEKGKDVELRCDPISGHTALYWYRQSLGQGLEFLIYFQGNSAPDKSGLPSDRFSAERTGGSVSTLTIQRTQQEDSAVYLCASSHLASANYGYTFGSGTRLTVV.